A selection of T cell receptor beta chains follows, all from one sample in a study of cytomegalovirus exposure and HLA in healthy donors. The assay was immunoSEQ multiplex PCR, and TCRdb's table has in-frame clones only and misses some. The table includes under 200,000 clones, 65% to 70% detected once. Material: PBMCs. These receptors all come from a woman aged 18-30 years in good health and CMV-seropositive. The CDR3 runs from the conserved cysteine through the conserved F or W. A D gene is named only where the DNA matches it firmly. A row's size may be missing; if present it is once, few, many or a size class.

v_call: TRBV27; j_call: TRBJ1-2; d_call: NA; clone_size: NA; cdr3_aa: CASSLTGWYGYTF; cdr3_nt: TGTGCCAGCAGTTTAACGGGATGGTATGGCTACACCTTC
v_call: TRBV27; j_call: TRBJ2-2; d_call: TRBD2; clone_size: NA; cdr3_aa: CASSLAGVTGELFF; cdr3_nt: TGTGCCAGCAGTTTAGCGGGAGTAACCGGGGAGCTGTTTTTT
v_call: TRBV18; j_call: TRBJ2-1; d_call: NA; clone_size: NA; cdr3_aa: CASSPLGLHNEQFF; cdr3_nt: TGTGCCAGCTCACCGTTGGGGCTCCACAATGAGCAGTTCTTC
v_call: TRBV6-5; j_call: TRBJ1-2; d_call: NA; clone_size: few; cdr3_aa: CASSQQETHGYTF; cdr3_nt: TGTGCCAGCAGTCAACAGGAGACCCATGGCTACACCTTC
v_call: TRBV10-3; j_call: TRBJ1-2; d_call: NA; clone_size: NA; cdr3_aa: CAISELGANYGYTF; cdr3_nt: TGTGCCATCAGTGAGCTTGGAGCTAACTATGGCTACACCTTC
v_call: TRBV5-4; j_call: TRBJ2-1; d_call: TRBD2; clone_size: few; cdr3_aa: CASSSTSGRLGEQFF; cdr3_nt: TGTGCCAGCAGCTCGACTAGCGGGAGACTTGGTGAGCAGTTCTTC
v_call: TRBV18; j_call: TRBJ2-3; d_call: TRBD2; clone_size: NA; cdr3_aa: CASSPRTWLAVTDTQYF; cdr3_nt: TGTGCCAGCTCACCAAGGACTTGGCTAGCGGTAACAGATACGCAGTATTTT
v_call: TRBV6-5; j_call: TRBJ2-7; d_call: NA; clone_size: once; cdr3_aa: CASRSKGNYEQYF; cdr3_nt: TGTGCCAGCAGGTCCAAGGGGAACTACGAGCAGTACTTC
v_call: TRBV7-8; j_call: TRBJ1-1; d_call: TRBD1; clone_size: NA; cdr3_aa: CASSPWTGIVAFF; cdr3_nt: TGTGCCAGCAGCCCCTGGACAGGGATCGTAGCTTTCTTT
v_call: TRBV30; j_call: TRBJ1-1; d_call: NA; clone_size: NA; cdr3_aa: CAWSVRRNRPRGF; cdr3_nt: TGTGCCTGGAGTGTACGGAGAAACAGACCTCGGGGTTTT
v_call: TRBV6-1; j_call: TRBJ2-5; d_call: NA; clone_size: NA; cdr3_aa: CASILGTFQETQYF; cdr3_nt: TGTGCCAGCATCCTAGGGACATTCCAAGAGACCCAGTACTTC
v_call: TRBV28; j_call: TRBJ2-5; d_call: TRBD2; clone_size: NA; cdr3_aa: CASSPGTNQETQYF; cdr3_nt: TGTGCCAGCAGTCCGGGGACTAACCAAGAGACCCAGTACTTC
v_call: TRBV2; j_call: TRBJ2-7; d_call: TRBD1; clone_size: few; cdr3_aa: CASSDSTGGSYEQYF; cdr3_nt: TGTGCCAGCAGTGATAGCACAGGGGGCTCCTACGAGCAGTACTTC
v_call: TRBV9; j_call: TRBJ1-1; d_call: NA; clone_size: NA; cdr3_aa: CASSATGGGAEAFF; cdr3_nt: TGTGCCAGCAGCGCCACAGGAGGGGGGGCTGAAGCTTTCTTT
v_call: TRBV27; j_call: TRBJ2-2; d_call: TRBD2; clone_size: NA; cdr3_aa: CATSPGLVPVTGELFF; cdr3_nt: TGTGCCACCTCCCCGGGACTAGTTCCCGTCACCGGGGAGCTGTTTTTT
v_call: TRBV7-9; j_call: TRBJ1-6; d_call: NA; clone_size: NA; cdr3_aa: CASSLAAGSPLHF; cdr3_nt: TGTGCCAGCAGCTTAGCGGCAGGGTCACCCCTCCACTTT
v_call: TRBV28; j_call: TRBJ2-7; d_call: NA; clone_size: NA; cdr3_aa: CAAEMPGSYEQYF; cdr3_nt: TGTGCCGCCGAAATGCCCGGTTCCTACGAGCAGTACTTC
v_call: TRBV7-9; j_call: TRBJ2-3; d_call: NA; clone_size: once; cdr3_aa: CASSFERVRPDTQYF; cdr3_nt: TGTGCCAGCAGCTTCGAACGGGTACGACCAGATACGCAGTATTTT
v_call: TRBV7-2; j_call: TRBJ1-1; d_call: TRBD1; clone_size: NA; cdr3_aa: CASSLQTGGEAFF; cdr3_nt: TGTGCCAGCAGCTTGCAGACAGGGGGTGAAGCTTTCTTT
v_call: TRBV28; j_call: TRBJ2-3; d_call: TRBD2; clone_size: NA; cdr3_aa: CASSLWPGLAGRSDTQYF; cdr3_nt: TGTGCCAGCAGTTTATGGCCCGGACTAGCGGGACGATCAGATACGCAGTATTTT
v_call: TRBV11-2; j_call: TRBJ1-1; d_call: TRBD1; clone_size: NA; cdr3_aa: CASRLWSRQGERTEAFF; cdr3_nt: TGTGCCAGCAGGCTATGGTCCCGTCAGGGGGAAAGGACTGAAGCTTTCTTT
v_call: TRBV27; j_call: TRBJ1-2; d_call: TRBD1; clone_size: NA; cdr3_aa: CASSPGTGRAYGYTF; cdr3_nt: TGTGCCAGCAGTCCCGGGACAGGAAGGGCCTATGGCTACACCTTC
v_call: TRBV19; j_call: TRBJ1-3; d_call: NA; clone_size: NA; cdr3_aa: CASASGLKGNTIYF; cdr3_nt: TGTGCCAGTGCGAGCGGGTTGAAAGGAAACACCATATATTTT
v_call: TRBV5-1; j_call: TRBJ2-7; d_call: NA; clone_size: NA; cdr3_aa: CASSLLGFEQYF; cdr3_nt: TGCGCCAGCAGCTTGCTCGGTTTCGAGCAGTACTTC
v_call: TRBV11-1; j_call: TRBJ2-5; d_call: NA; clone_size: once; cdr3_aa: CASSIDIARETQYF; cdr3_nt: TGTGCCAGCAGCATCGATATCGCTAGAGAGACCCAGTACTTC
v_call: TRBV5-1; j_call: TRBJ1-1; d_call: NA; clone_size: NA; cdr3_aa: CASTGSLNTEAFF; cdr3_nt: TGCGCCAGCACAGGCTCTCTGAACACTGAAGCTTTCTTT
v_call: TRBV7-9; j_call: TRBJ2-5; d_call: NA; clone_size: NA; cdr3_aa: CASSLSRLPQETQYF; cdr3_nt: TGTGCCAGCAGCTTATCGAGACTACCTCAAGAGACCCAGTACTTC
v_call: TRBV7-9; j_call: TRBJ2-7; d_call: NA; clone_size: few; cdr3_aa: CASSPQYEQYF; cdr3_nt: TGTGCCAGCAGCCCACAGTACGAGCAGTACTTC
v_call: TRBV14; j_call: TRBJ1-2; d_call: NA; clone_size: NA; cdr3_aa: CASSPPRGGTYGYTF; cdr3_nt: TGTGCCAGCAGCCCTCCCCGGGGGGGGACCTATGGCTACACCTTC
v_call: TRBV7-9; j_call: TRBJ2-7; d_call: TRBD1; clone_size: NA; cdr3_aa: CASSLAGQGSYEQYF; cdr3_nt: TGTGCCAGCAGCTTAGCGGGACAGGGGTCCTACGAGCAGTACTTC
v_call: TRBV7-9; j_call: TRBJ1-3; d_call: NA; clone_size: NA; cdr3_aa: CASSSYLGDLSSGNTIYF; cdr3_nt: TGTGCCAGCAGCTCTTACCTAGGGGATCTGTCCTCTGGAAACACCATATATTTT
v_call: TRBV30; j_call: TRBJ1-5; d_call: NA; clone_size: NA; cdr3_aa: CAWGPGQYGNQPQHF; cdr3_nt: TGTGCCTGGGGACCCGGACAGTATGGCAATCAGCCCCAGCATTTT
v_call: TRBV19; j_call: TRBJ1-2; d_call: TRBD1; clone_size: few; cdr3_aa: CASSIGPGQAYGYTF; cdr3_nt: TGTGCCAGTAGTATAGGCCCGGGACAGGCTTATGGCTACACCTTC
v_call: TRBV6-5; j_call: TRBJ2-7; d_call: NA; clone_size: NA; cdr3_aa: CASTRGGLYEQYF; cdr3_nt: TGTGCCAGCACCCGCGGTGGGTTATACGAGCAGTACTTC
v_call: TRBV27; j_call: TRBJ2-7; d_call: TRBD1; clone_size: NA; cdr3_aa: CASSLGTGRYEQYF; cdr3_nt: TGTGCCAGCAGTTTAGGGACAGGGAGATACGAGCAGTACTTC
v_call: TRBV19; j_call: TRBJ1-2; d_call: NA; clone_size: NA; cdr3_aa: CASSIGGGFDYGYTF; cdr3_nt: TGTGCCAGTAGTATCGGGGGGGGATTCGACTATGGCTACACCTTC
v_call: TRBV18; j_call: TRBJ1-2; d_call: TRBD1; clone_size: NA; cdr3_aa: CASSAGTGDGYTF; cdr3_nt: TGTGCCAGCTCCGCCGGGACAGGCGACGGCTACACCTTC
v_call: TRBV4-1; j_call: TRBJ2-1; d_call: NA; clone_size: NA; cdr3_aa: CASSQGWTVPWYNEQFF; cdr3_nt: TGCGCCAGCAGCCAAGGTTGGACAGTTCCCTGGTACAATGAGCAGTTCTTC
v_call: TRBV30; j_call: TRBJ1-1; d_call: TRBD1; clone_size: NA; cdr3_aa: CAWRGLGQRNTEAFF; cdr3_nt: TGTGCCTGGAGGGGCTTGGGACAGAGGAACACTGAAGCTTTCTTT
v_call: TRBV6-6; j_call: TRBJ1-5; d_call: TRBD1; clone_size: NA; cdr3_aa: CASRLRDRADQPQHF; cdr3_nt: TGTGCCAGCAGACTCCGGGACAGGGCCGATCAGCCCCAGCATTTT
v_call: TRBV12-5; j_call: TRBJ1-5; d_call: TRBD1; clone_size: NA; cdr3_aa: CASGSGTGGDQPQHF; cdr3_nt: TGTGCTAGTGGCTCCGGGACAGGGGGTGATCAGCCCCAGCATTTT
v_call: TRBV12-1; j_call: TRBJ2-3; d_call: NA; clone_size: NA; cdr3_aa: CASSFGRGPESTDTQYF; cdr3_nt: TGTGCCAGCAGCTTTGGCCGGGGTCCCGAAAGCACAGATACGCAGTATTTT
v_call: TRBV2; j_call: TRBJ2-1; d_call: NA; clone_size: NA; cdr3_aa: CASSGGLIYNEQFF; cdr3_nt: TGTGCCAGCAGCGGAGGATTAATCTACAATGAGCAGTTCTTC
v_call: TRBV27; j_call: TRBJ1-1; d_call: TRBD1; clone_size: few; cdr3_aa: CASSLRQGGMNTEAFF; cdr3_nt: TGTGCCAGCAGTTTAAGGCAGGGGGGAATGAACACTGAAGCTTTCTTT
v_call: TRBV9; j_call: TRBJ2-1; d_call: TRBD2; clone_size: NA; cdr3_aa: CASSVASGGAKKQFF; cdr3_nt: TGTGCCAGCAGCGTAGCTAGCGGGGGCGCGAAGAAGCAGTTCTTC
v_call: TRBV5-6; j_call: TRBJ2-7; d_call: NA; clone_size: NA; cdr3_aa: CASSLLGIAGEQYF; cdr3_nt: TGTGCCAGCAGCTTGTTAGGAATTGCGGGCGAGCAGTACTTC
v_call: TRBV5-6; j_call: TRBJ2-1; d_call: NA; clone_size: NA; cdr3_aa: CASSPGTYYYNEQFF; cdr3_nt: TGTGCCAGCAGCCCTGGGACATATTACTACAATGAGCAGTTCTTC
v_call: TRBV2; j_call: TRBJ2-1; d_call: NA; clone_size: NA; cdr3_aa: CASSFFPEDNEQFF; cdr3_nt: TGTGCCAGCAGTTTTTTTCCAGAGGACAATGAGCAGTTCTTC
v_call: TRBV7-9; j_call: TRBJ1-3; d_call: NA; clone_size: once; cdr3_aa: CASRQGSGNTIYF; cdr3_nt: TGTGCCAGCAGACAGGGTTCTGGAAACACCATATATTTT
v_call: TRBV6-5; j_call: TRBJ1-5; d_call: TRBD1; clone_size: NA; cdr3_aa: CASRSDRGVNQPQHF; cdr3_nt: TGTGCCAGCAGGTCCGACAGGGGCGTTAATCAGCCCCAGCATTTT
v_call: TRBV28; j_call: TRBJ2-7; d_call: TRBD1; clone_size: once; cdr3_aa: CASRAGTVPPEQYF; cdr3_nt: TGTGCCAGCAGGGCCGGGACAGTCCCCCCCGAGCAGTACTTC
v_call: TRBV30; j_call: TRBJ2-1; d_call: TRBD2; clone_size: NA; cdr3_aa: CAWRGFPSGRARLDRFYNEQFF; cdr3_nt: TGTGCCTGGAGGGGATTTCCAAGCGGGAGGGCCAGATTGGACAGGTTCTACAATGAGCAGTTCTTC
v_call: TRBV4-3; j_call: TRBJ1-4; d_call: TRBD1; clone_size: few; cdr3_aa: CASSVQTGTGSEKLFF; cdr3_nt: TGCGCCAGCAGCGTGCAAACCGGGACAGGGAGCGAAAAACTGTTTTTT
v_call: TRBV9; j_call: TRBJ2-3; d_call: TRBD2; clone_size: once; cdr3_aa: CASSVGLAGDVDTQYF; cdr3_nt: TGTGCCAGCAGCGTAGGCCTAGCGGGAGACGTGGATACGCAGTATTTT
v_call: TRBV7-9; j_call: TRBJ1-1; d_call: TRBD1; clone_size: NA; cdr3_aa: CASSLETWRDRVTEAFF; cdr3_nt: TGTGCCAGCAGCTTAGAAACCTGGCGGGACAGGGTTACTGAAGCTTTCTTT
v_call: TRBV7-2; j_call: TRBJ1-2; d_call: TRBD1; clone_size: NA; cdr3_aa: CASSWMLQGADGYTF; cdr3_nt: TGTGCCAGCAGCTGGATGTTACAGGGGGCGGATGGCTACACCTTC
v_call: TRBV27; j_call: TRBJ1-1; d_call: TRBD1; clone_size: NA; cdr3_aa: CASSQGTGGWTEAFF; cdr3_nt: TGTGCCAGCAGTCAAGGGACAGGGGGGTGGACTGAAGCTTTCTTT